This paragraph covers one T cell receptor beta chain sequence. Genomic DNA from each subset was divided evenly over several immunoSEQ plates. Some clones are missing from TCRdb's copy, which holds only in-frame ones; the method was immunoSEQ multiplex PCR. The profile covers 700,000 or so clones, with about two thirds appearing a single time and about 1.7% taken by the ten largest. Donation came from healthy HIV-negative adults that had no recent acute infections or vaccinations. This CDR3 has 16 residues. V lost 6 bases and J 1 base, leaving 16 bases between the germline ends. Germline V CDR1 and CDR2: SEHNR, FQNEAQ (reference sequence). This record comes from a study of shared clonotypes between healthy human individuals.

The sequenced sample consisted of memory CD4+ T cells sorted from blood. Described subset: CD45RA-negative fraction. J is TRBJ2-1 and V is TRBV7-9; D may be TRBD2 (6 bases). The TCR was taken from a woman aged 25 to 39 in good health. The CDR3 loop is CASSRTTGLSYNEQFF. The CDR3 coding sequence is TGTGCCAGCAGTAGGACGACGGGACTTTCCTACAATGAGCAGTTCTTC. Full variable domain (missing parts from reference TRBV7-9 and TRBJ2-1): DTGVSQNPRHKITKRGQNVTFRCDPISEHNRLYWYRQTLGQGPEFLTYFQNEAQLEKSRLLSDRFSAERPKGSFSTLEIQRTEQGDSAMYLCASSRTTGLSYNEQFFGPGTRLTVL.